These 28 T cell receptor beta chains share one sample of origin, sequenced in a study of pediatric ulcerative colitis. One to two pinch biopsies were taken from the rectum during colonoscopy. The repertoire was sequenced with immunoSEQ multiplex PCR; TCRdb's copy has only in-frame clones and lacks some. The sample includes some 35,000 clones, about 81% seen only once; the top ten take around 0.96%. Input material: gut tissue. The receptors shown here come from a boy between 5 and 17 years old with mild ulcerative colitis.

This sequence joins TRBV29-1 and TRBJ2-5, with D perhaps matching TRBD1 or TRBD2 (6 bases each). Trimming removed 3 bases from V and 5 bases from J, with 16 bases in between. Germline CDR1 SQVTM, CDR2 ANQGSEA. This CDR3 contains 14 residues. Here the CDR3 reads CSVDSRGRDETQYF. In DNA form, the CDR3 reads TGCAGCGTTGATTCCCGGGGGCGCGATGAGACCCAGTACTTC.

The gene calls are TRBV5-1 and TRBJ1-2; TRBD1 matches 10 bases. With V trimmed by 4 bases and J by 6 bases, 3 bases remained unmatched. The germline CDR1 and CDR2 sequences are SGHRS and YFSETQ. The CDR3 is made up of 13 amino acids. The CDR3 region has the DNA TGCGCCAGCAGCCGTGGACAGGGGGATGGCTACACCTTC. The encoded protein is CASSRGQGDGYTF.

The rearrangement uses TRBV19 and TRBJ2-2; no firm D call. This CDR3 has 15 residues. CDR1 and CDR2 (germline): LNHDA, SQIVND (reference sequence). Trimming removed 4 bases from V and 4 bases from J, with 13 bases in between. CDR3 sequence: CASSTRPYTTGELFF. The CDR3, as DNA: TGTGCCAGTAGTACCCGACCCTATACCACCGGGGAGCTGTTTTTT.

The sample holds a few counts of this clone. The genes are TRBV18 and TRBJ2-7; 7 bases are shared with TRBD2. This CDR3 has 13 amino acids. Looked up from germline, CDR1 is KGHSH and CDR2 is LQKENI. V trimming: 0 bases; J trimming: 7 bases; junction bases outside the gene matches: 3. CDR3 sequence reads: CASSPPGGGEQYF. CDR3 DNA sequence: TGTGCCAGCTCACCACCGGGGGGAGGGGAGCAGTACTTC.

The chain links TRBV19 to TRBJ1-3; TRBD1 matches 7 bases. This CDR3 is built from 17 residues. V was pared by 7 bases and J by 0 bases, with 12 bases of the junction left unmatched. Germline V lookup: CDR1 LNHDA, CDR2 SQIVND (reference sequence). The DNA of the CDR3 is TGTGCCAGTACCTACTTTTACAGGGGATACTCTGGAAACACCATATATTTT. This sequence encodes CASTYFYRGYSGNTIYF.

The CDR3 nucleotides are TGCAGCGTTTCGACAGGGAGATTCAATGAGCAGTTCTTC. Translating gives CSVSTGRFNEQFF. This rearrangement joins TRBV29-1 to TRBJ2-1, with 7 positions matching TRBD1. The CDR3 is made up of 13 amino acids. Losses at the gene ends were 5 bases for V and 6 bases for J; bases not matched to a gene: 7. CDR1 is SQVTM and CDR2 is ANQGSEA in the germline V gene.

V and J are TRBV7-2 and TRBJ2-1; 10 bases line up with TRBD2. The V segment lost 1 base and the J segment 2 bases; nucleotides outside the gene matches: 2. Looked up from germline, CDR1 is SGHTA and CDR2 is FQGNSA. CDR3 length: 16 residues. CDR3 nucleotides: TGTGCCAGCAGCTTAGTCCTAGCGGGGGCCTACAATGAGCAGTTCTTC. Its protein product is CASSLVLAGAYNEQFF.

The V call is TRBV18, the J call TRBJ1-2, with 11 bases matching TRBD1. The CDR3 contains 16 residues. Germline CDR1 reads KGHSH; CDR2 reads LQKENI. Unmatched junction bases numbered 10, after V lost 4 bases and J lost 6 bases. The CDR3 DNA sequence: TGTGCCAGCTCACGTGGACAGGGGGCGAGAGTTAATGGCTACACCTTC. Its protein product is CASSRGQGARVNGYTF.

There are a few counts of this clone. V and J are TRBV27 and TRBJ1-2; D remains ambiguous. CDR3 length: 13 amino acids. Deletions cut 2 bases from V and 8 bases from J, with 12 bases between. From germline, CDR1 is MNHEY and CDR2 SMNVEV (reference sequence). The CDR3 DNA reads as TGTGCCAGCAGTTTAGGGAACGGTCAAGGCTACACCTTC. The encoded protein is CASSLGNGQGYTF.

This chain connects TRBV7-2 to TRBJ1-2, with D possibly being TRBD1 (6 bases). V was trimmed by 7 bases and J by 3 bases, leaving 18 bases between them. The germline CDR1 and CDR2 sequences are SGHTA and FQGNSA. This CDR3 has 15 residues. Here the CDR3 reads CASKELGGIDYGYTF. The CDR3 DNA follows: TGTGCCAGCAAGGAGCTAGGGGGAATCGACTATGGCTACACCTTC.

The CDR3 region is CASSPATGRNSPLHF. CDR3 in DNA: TGTGCCAGCAGCCCGGCGACAGGGCGTAATTCACCCCTCCACTTT. The rearrangement uses TRBV7-2 and TRBJ1-6; TRBD1 agrees at 7 bases. V lost 5 bases to trimming and J lost 6 bases; unmatched junction nucleotides: 7. This CDR3 is 15 amino acids long. From germline, CDR1 is SGHTA and CDR2 FQGNSA.

The CDR3 loop reads CAQEGVAKNIQYF. CDR3 coding DNA: TGTGCCCAGGAAGGGGTAGCCAAAAACATTCAGTACTTC. The genes are TRBV30 and TRBJ2-4; TRBD1 is a possible D gene (5 bases). V lost 8 bases, J lost 0 bases, and 11 bases lay in between. This CDR3 has 13 residues. The germline V gene has CDR1 GTSNPN and CDR2 SVGIG (reference sequence).

This clone was observed a single time. V and J are TRBV6-5 and TRBJ2-5, with TRBD1 matching 7 bases. Per germline, CDR1 MNHEY and CDR2 SVGAGI. J gave up 5 bases and V 6 bases, and 0 bases lay outside the gene matches. CDR3 length: 11 residues. The CDR3 protein is CASRDRETQYF. CDR3 sequence (DNA): TGTGCCAGCAGGGACAGGGAGACCCAGTACTTC.

V usage is TRBV7-3 and J usage is TRBJ2-3, with D hard to call. V dropped 6 bases and J dropped 2 bases, with 6 bases sitting between them. Germline V lookup: CDR1 SGHTA, CDR2 FQGTGA. The CDR3 spans 12 residues. The CDR3 loop reads CASRTTTDTQYF. CDR3 in DNA: TGTGCCAGCAGGACCACCACAGATACGCAGTATTTT.

The chain links TRBV13 to TRBJ2-7; TRBD2 matches 9 bases. This CDR3 is built from 16 residues. With V trimmed by 2 bases and J by 4 bases, 9 bases remained unmatched. In germline, CDR1 is PRHDT, CDR2 FYEKMQ (reference sequence). Written as DNA, the CDR3 is TGTGCCAGCAGCTTATCGAGCGGGGGGACCGATTACGAGCAGTACTTC. Encoded protein: CASSLSSGGTDYEQYF.

This chain joins TRBV5-1 and TRBJ2-3; D gene uncertain. Germline values: CDR1 SGHRS, CDR2 YFSETQ. Deletions cut 1 base from V and 2 bases from J, with 11 bases between. The CDR3 covers 15 residues. CDR3 nucleotide sequence: TGCGCCAGCAGCTTGACCATAACAGTCACAGATACGCAGTATTTT. Amino acid sequence: CASSLTITVTDTQYF.

This chain connects TRBV6-5 to TRBJ2-1, with D unresolved. The germline gives CDR1 MNHEY, CDR2 SVGAGI. Trimming left V 5 bases short and J 4 bases short, with 12 bases between. The CDR3 extends over 14 amino acids. CDR3 bases: TGTGCCAGCAGTCCACGATCGTTATACAATGAGCAGTTCTTC. Protein: CASSPRSLYNEQFF.

This chain uses TRBV2 with TRBJ1-5; D is perhaps TRBD1 (5 bases). The V gene lost 4 bases and the J gene lost 0 bases, with 10 bases spanning the gap. The CDR3 has 15 amino acids. Germline V CDR1 and CDR2: SNHLY, FYNNEI. CDR3 protein: CASSVGTNSNQPQHF. CDR3 DNA sequence: TGTGCCAGCAGTGTCGGGACGAATAGCAATCAGCCCCAGCATTTT.

This chain links TRBV6-1 with TRBJ1-6, with 7 bases matching TRBD1. The CDR3 has 13 residues. V was pared by 8 bases and J by 7 bases, with 5 bases of the junction left unmatched. Per the germline V gene, CDR1 is MNHNS and CDR2 is SASEGT. This CDR3 reads CASDRDVNSPLHF. The CDR3 region has the DNA TGTGCCAGCGACAGGGATGTCAATTCACCCCTCCACTTT.

In its sample, this clone was seen once. V gene TRBV6-1 combines with J gene TRBJ2-7, with TRBD2 as a possible D gene (5 bases). CDR1 and CDR2 (germline): MNHNS, SASEGT. The V end lost 6 bases, the J end lost 0 bases, and 12 bases lay between the germline ends. This CDR3 spans 14 amino acids. CDR3 in amino acids: CASRFSGSSYEQYF. The CDR3 bases are TGTGCCAGCAGATTCTCGGGAAGCTCCTACGAGCAGTACTTC.

The chain joins TRBV27 to TRBJ1-2, with 8 nucleotides matching TRBD1. Trimming removed 1 base from V and 3 bases from J; junction bases left unmatched: 4. CDR3 length equals 15 residues. Germline V CDR1 and CDR2: MNHEY, SMNVEV (reference sequence). CDR3 region: CASSLFPGGDYGYTF. In DNA, the CDR3 is TGTGCCAGCAGTTTATTTCCAGGGGGCGACTATGGCTACACCTTC.

The chain combines TRBV5-8 with TRBJ2-3, with 8 bases identical to TRBD2. V dropped 3 bases and J dropped 2; count of bases not matched to a gene: 5. The CDR3 length is 15 residues. Germline lookup yields CDR1 SGHTS and CDR2 YDEGEE. The CDR3 loop reads CASSSPGLATDTQYF. CDR3 DNA sequence: TGTGCCAGCAGCTCCCCTGGACTAGCCACAGATACGCAGTATTTT. The complete variable domain, with remaining parts taken from reference TRBV5-8 and TRBJ2-3, reads EAGVTQSPTHLIKTRGQQATLRCSPISGHTSVYWYQQALGLGLQFLLWYDEGEERNRGNFPPRFSGRQFPNYSSELNVNALELEDSALYLCASSSPGLATDTQYFGPGTRLTVL.

This clone was recorded once. The chain recombines TRBV5-1 with TRBJ1-2, with 8 bases identical to TRBD1. This CDR3 has 15 amino acids. Germline V CDR1 and CDR2: SGHRS, YFSETQ. V lost 0 bases, J lost 3 bases, and 4 bases stayed unmatched. The DNA for the CDR3 is TGCGCCAGCAGCTTGGGGGCAGGGGGCCACTATGGCTACACCTTC. Protein sequence: CASSLGAGGHYGYTF. Variable domain in full (rest from reference TRBV5-1 and TRBJ1-2): KAGVTQTPRYLIKTRGQQVTLSCSPISGHRSVSWYQQTPGQGLQFLFEYFSETQRNKGNFPGRFSGRQFSNSRSEMNVSTLELGDSALYLCASSLGAGGHYGYTFGSGTRLTVV.

J is TRBJ1-2 and V is TRBV25-1; possible D gene TRBD1, 5 bases. V lost 4 bases, J lost 8 bases, and 14 bases lay in between. Germline CDR1 is MGHDK and CDR2 is SYGVNS. The CDR3 covers 13 residues. CDR3 sequence (DNA): TGTGCCAGCAGTGTAATGGGGGTAAGCGGCTACACCTTC. Amino acid sequence: CASSVMGVSGYTF.

The count of this clone is one. The rearrangement uses TRBV5-8 and TRBJ1-2; the D is unclear. V lost 0 bases to trimming and J lost 8 bases, with 11 bases between them. CDR1 is SGHTS, CDR2 YDEGEE, per germline. The CDR3 loop spans 13 amino acids. The CDR3 reads CASSLGGSWGYTF. The CDR3 DNA is TGTGCCAGCAGCTTGGGAGGGTCTTGGGGCTACACCTTC.

This clone was counted a single time. The V and J genes are TRBV11-2 and TRBJ1-1, with D uncertain. This CDR3 has 13 residues. Trimming removed 5 bases from V and 3 bases from J, with 10 bases in between. Germline V gives CDR1 SGHAT, CDR2 FQNNGV. DNA for the CDR3: TGTGCCAGCAGCAAATCACTGGACACTGAAGCTTTCTTT. Translation: CASSKSLDTEAFF.

The rearrangement links TRBV29-1 to TRBJ1-2, with TRBD1 matching 7 bases. J was trimmed by 0 bases and V by 7 bases; bases with no gene match: 5. Germline V gene data show CDR1 as SQVTM and CDR2 as ANQGSEA. This CDR3 spans 13 amino acids. CDR3 protein: CSAVTGSNYGYTF. CDR3 DNA: TGCAGCGCCGTGACAGGGTCTAACTATGGCTACACCTTC.

The chain joins TRBV4-1 to TRBJ2-7; D may be TRBD1 (5 bases). Trimming left V 4 bases short and J 6 bases short, with 16 bases between. CDR3 size: 14 residues. The V gene's germline CDR1 is MGHRA and CDR2 YSYEKL. The CDR3 loop reads CASSPWEGAIEQYF. The DNA for the CDR3 is TGCGCCAGCAGCCCCTGGGAAGGGGCCATCGAGCAGTACTTC.